This T cell receptor (beta chain) was profiled in a study of T cell repertoires in cytomegalovirus infection. Study at large: CMV infection together with matching HLA type was indicated by public TCR beta signatures.

In TCRdb, the reads were re-called with MiXCR into one record per CDR3 protein. The repertoire holds 450,000 to 550,000 distinct CDR3 sequences, about 15% seen once, with 24% in the top ten. This clonotype was counted many times. This TCR derives from a human donor in good health (CMV status not recorded). Some clones in this sample may be carry-over from other donors' samples. Sequencing was performed on CD8+ T cells from PBMCs.

The CDR3 coding sequence is TGTGCCAGCAGCTCGGGGACAGGGGACGGCTACACCTTC. It encodes CASSSGTGDGYTF. The chain couples TRBV7-9 to TRBJ1-2; 10 bases line up with TRBD1. CDR1 and CDR2 from the germline V gene are SEHNR and FQNEAQ (reference sequence). The junction had 4 bases not matched to a gene; V was cut back by 4 bases and J by 8 bases. The CDR3 totals 13 residues.